This entry concerns a single TCR beta chain. Its antigen is currently not known. No base qualities exist here, and no much larger clone lies one base off it. CDR1 and CDR2 are drawn from the germline V gene: SGHTA, FQGNSA. Germline trimming amounts to 7 bases on V and 0 bases on J, with 8 as the count of junction bases outside the gene matches. The CDR3 sequence holds 16 residues, the cysteine and phenylalanine included. CDR3 DNA only is kept here, 48 bases in frame from base 1. This sample stems from a study of T cell repertoires in cytomegalovirus infection (dated by TCRdb to about 2019). For the wider study: Because public TCR beta signatures pointed to carriage of CMV infection together with the matching HLA type, the HLA type of each donor mattered for the analysis.

Sequencing instrument: Illumina HiSeq 1500. TCRdb cleaned the public reads at Q25 with fastp, built clones with MiXCR and kept in-frame beta chains. Entries are consolidated by CDR3 protein sequence, retaining the most common genes and DNA. This sample comprises 740,000 or so distinct CDR3 sequences, 35% to 45% of them detected only once. The ten largest clones capture 2.5% to 3% of the sample. Overall study results and their limits: In both this cohort and an independent 352-donor cohort, the cumulative frequency of public TCR beta family members distinguished carriers of CMV infection plus the relevant HLA type. The ex vivo response was dominated by HLA-C-restricted CMV-specific TCR beta clonotypes, which also provided the single most frequent clonotype in two of eight donors.

Rearrangement joined TRBV7-2 to TRBJ2-1, and 8 junction bases match TRBD2. The sample taken for sequencing was PBMCs. The origin of this receptor is a human donor in good health (CMV status not recorded). Some clones in this sample may be carry-over from other donors' samples. The sequence in DNA is TGTGCCAGCACCGAGGGCGGGAGGCACTCCTACAATGAGCAGTTCTTC. Translated, it reads CASTEGGRHSYNEQFF.